These T cell receptor beta chains were read from a single sample in a study of T cell responses to AZD1222 COVID-19 vaccine. Clones were read by immunoSEQ multiplex PCR, and TCRdb kept only the in-frame ones, dropping some. The table includes roughly 120,000 clones, approximately 83% detected once. Sequenced here: peripheral blood, sampled on day 0 of AZD1222 vaccination. The receptors here all came from an adult in good health. Each CDR3 is given with its conserved first and last residue. D genes are given only for firm matches. Size is omitted from some rows. Given values are once, few, many or a class for expanded clones.

TRBJ1-5,TRBV5-5,.,TRBD1,TGTGCCAGCAGCGAAGGGACAGCGGCACAGCCCCAGCATTTT,CASSEGTAAQPQHF
TRBJ2-2,TRBV11-3,.,.,TGTGCCAGCAGCCCGGATGGCGGGGAGCTGTTTTTT,CASSPDGGELFF
TRBJ1-5,TRBV2,few,TRBD1,TGTGCCAGCAGTGCACAGGGGAATAGCAATCAGCCCCAGCATTTT,CASSAQGNSNQPQHF
TRBJ2-5,TRBV29-1,.,.,TGCAGCGTTTACGGGGTTTACCAAGAGACCCAGTACTTC,CSVYGVYQETQYF
TRBJ1-2,TRBV19,.,.,TGTGCCAGTAGTATAGAGGGAGGCGGCTACACCTTC,CASSIEGGGYTF
TRBJ2-3,TRBV29-1,few,TRBD1,TGCAGCGTTGACATGGGGACAGGGATTCCAGCAGATACGCAGTATTTT,CSVDMGTGIPADTQYF
TRBJ2-5,TRBV20-1,.,.,TGCAGTGCTAGTGGGGGCAGGGGGACCCAGTACTTC,CSASGGRGTQYF
TRBJ2-7,TRBV2,.,.,TGTGCCAGCAGGGACAACTCCTACGAGCAGTACTTC,CASRDNSYEQYF
TRBJ2-3,TRBV29-1,.,TRBD1,TGCAGCGCCGTCCCCGGGACAGGGGACTTGGATACGCAGTATTTT,CSAVPGTGDLDTQYF
TRBJ1-4,TRBV6-2/TRBV6-3,.,.,TGTGCCAGCAGTTCCGGGGCAACTAATGAAAAACTGTTTTTT,CASSSGATNEKLFF
TRBJ1-2,TRBV29-1,once,.,TGCAGCACCCCACGGCCCCACGGGGACTATGGCTACACCTTC,CSTPRPHGDYGYTF
TRBJ1-1,TRBV28,few,.,TGTGCCAGCAGTTGGCAGGTTGATGGCACTGAAGCTTTCTTT,CASSWQVDGTEAFF
TRBJ1-5,TRBV15,.,.,TGTGCCACCAGCAGGAGCGGGCAGGGCAATCAGCCCCAGCATTTT,CATSRSGQGNQPQHF
TRBJ1-1,TRBV15,.,.,TGTGCCACCAGCAGAGATCCGGGAGGGAATGAAGCTTTCTTT,CATSRDPGGNEAFF
TRBJ2-7,TRBV10-3,.,.,TGTGCCATCAGTGAGTCCGTCGGAGCGGTCTACGAGCAGTACTTC,CAISESVGAVYEQYF
TRBJ2-1,TRBV11-2,.,.,TGTGCCAGCAGCGAAGTAGGGTCCTACAATGAGCAGTTCTTC,CASSEVGSYNEQFF
TRBJ2-5,TRBV4-1,.,TRBD2,TGCGCCAGCAGCTCGCGGGAGGGAGAGACCCAGTACTTC,CASSSREGETQYF
TRBJ2-2,TRBV27,.,.,TGTGCCAGCAATCCATCACCGGGGCAGCCGACGAACACCGGGGAGCTGTTTTTT,CASNPSPGQPTNTGELFF
TRBJ1-5,TRBV28,.,.,TGTGCCAGCAGACGCCAGAATGGGGGGAATCAGCCCCAGCATTTT,CASRRQNGGNQPQHF
TRBJ1-1,TRBV18,.,.,TGTGCCAGCTCATCCAGGGGAGGGGGAGAAGCTTTCTTT,CASSSRGGGEAFF
TRBJ2-7,TRBV5-5,few,TRBD1,TGTGCCAGCAGCCTAGGGACAGAGGTAAGCGACGAGCAGTACTTC,CASSLGTEVSDEQYF
TRBJ1-2,TRBV7-9,.,.,TGTGCCAGCAGCTCGAGTAGCCTGCTAAACTATGGCTACACCTTC,CASSSSSLLNYGYTF
TRBJ2-7,TRBV7-2,.,TRBD1,TGTGCCAGCAGCGGAAGGGACAGGGGTAGGAAGCAGTACTTC,CASSGRDRGRKQYF
TRBJ1-1,TRBV27,.,.,TGTGCCAGCAGTTTAGTGGCAGGGTCCACTGAAGCTTTCTTT,CASSLVAGSTEAFF
TRBJ1-2,TRBV12-3/TRBV12-4,.,.,TGTGCCAGCAGTTTTGGGAGGGAGGATGGCTACACCTTC,CASSFGREDGYTF
TRBJ2-5,TRBV25-1,.,.,TGTGCCAGCAGTGAATCTAGCAGGGAGACCCAGTACTTC,CASSESSRETQYF
TRBJ2-3,TRBV5-4,.,TRBD1,TGTGCCAGCAGCAATCAACAGGGGCCAGATACGCAGTATTTT,CASSNQQGPDTQYF
TRBJ2-7,TRBV11-2,.,.,TGTGCCAGCACACCCGAGAGACTCTACGAGCAGTACTTC,CASTPERLYEQYF
TRBJ1-2,TRBV2,.,.,TGTGCCAGCAGCCCAGGGAGCGGCTACACCTTC,CASSPGSGYTF
TRBJ2-3,TRBV14,few,.,TGTGCCAGCAGCCCCGGACTGTTCACAGATACGCAGTATTTT,CASSPGLFTDTQYF
TRBJ2-3,TRBV6-4,.,.,TGTGCCAGCAGTGACTCGTTCCTGAACACAGATACGCAGTATTTT,CASSDSFLNTDTQYF
TRBJ1-2,TRBV3-1/TRBV3-2,once,TRBD1,TGTGCCAGCAGCCACCTGACAGGGGAAGGAGGCTACACCTTC,CASSHLTGEGGYTF
TRBJ2-5,TRBV6-2/TRBV6-3,.,TRBD2,TGTGCCAGCAGCCCCCTAGCGGAAGAGACCCAGTACTTC,CASSPLAEETQYF
TRBJ1-5,TRBV10-2,.,.,.,CASSDFGEGTQPQHF
TRBJ2-3,TRBV19,.,.,TGTGCCAGTAGGACACCGGGACTGCGCACAGATACGCAGTATTTT,CASRTPGLRTDTQYF
TRBJ1-1,TRBV7-9,.,TRBD1,TGTGCCAGCAGCCCCCGTGGGACAGGGGGGGGGACTGAAGCTTTCTTT,CASSPRGTGGGTEAFF
TRBJ1-2,TRBV15,.,.,TGTGCCACCAGTCGAGGAGGGCAAATAGTGGGGTCCGCTGGCTACACCTTC,CATSRGGQIVGSAGYTF
TRBJ1-2,TRBV28,.,.,TGTGCCAGCAGTTCGGGCAGCTATGGCTACACCTTC,CASSSGSYGYTF
TRBJ2-7,TRBV19,once,TRBD1,TGTGCCAGTAGTATGGGGATACAGGGGGCTATCTACGAGCAGTACTTC,CASSMGIQGAIYEQYF
TRBJ1-3,TRBV18,.,TRBD1,TGTGCCAGCTCTCCCGGGACAGATCCGGCGGGAAACACCATATATTTT,CASSPGTDPAGNTIYF
TRBJ2-2,TRBV19,.,.,TGTGCCAGTAGGATCTCCTGGGATTGGGAGGCGTTCACCGGGGAGCTGTTTTTT,CASRISWDWEAFTGELFF
TRBJ2-5,TRBV29-1,.,.,TGCAGCGTTGACGAGGGGTCAGAGACCCAGTACTTC,CSVDEGSETQYF
TRBJ1-5,TRBV18,.,.,TGTGCCAGCTCTCTCAGGGAGGATCAGCCCCAGCATTTT,CASSLREDQPQHF
TRBJ1-1,TRBV7-9,once,.,TGTGCCAGCAGCTTGGGGCCCACTGAAGCTTTCTTT,CASSLGPTEAFF
TRBJ1-1,TRBV3-1/TRBV3-2,.,TRBD1,TGTGCCAGCAGCCCACGGGACAGGGGCACTGAAGCTTTCTTT,CASSPRDRGTEAFF
TRBJ2-1,TRBV11-2,.,.,TGTGCCAGCAGCTTAGTAGGGGGGATTAGTGAGCAGTTCTTC,CASSLVGGISEQFF
TRBJ1-6,TRBV5-6,once,.,TGTGCCAGCAGCTTGGACTTAGGGAGTCGCTCACCCCTCCACTTT,CASSLDLGSRSPLHF
TRBJ1-2,TRBV12-5,.,.,TGTGCTAGTGGTTTGGTACTGACGGCGGGTAGCTATGGCTACACCTTC,CASGLVLTAGSYGYTF
TRBJ2-2,TRBV5-1,.,.,TGCGCCAGCGGGAAGGGTTCGGGGGATCATAACACCGGGGAGCTGTTTTTT,CASGKGSGDHNTGELFF
TRBJ1-3,TRBV30,.,.,TGTGCCTGGAGAAGTGGGGGGGGAGGAAACACCATATATTTT,CAWRSGGGGNTIYF
TRBJ2-2,TRBV7-2,.,.,TGTGCCAGCATCCCCGGCGTGGGGGGTCGGGAGCTGTTTTTT,CASIPGVGGRELFF
TRBJ1-5,TRBV18,.,.,TGTGCCAGCTCACCACCGGGGGGATATAGCAATCAGCCCCAGCATTTT,CASSPPGGYSNQPQHF
TRBJ1-6,TRBV5-1,.,.,TGCGCCAGCAGTCAAGGGGCCAGCGGGCGGGAGCCCCTCCACTTT,CASSQGASGREPLHF